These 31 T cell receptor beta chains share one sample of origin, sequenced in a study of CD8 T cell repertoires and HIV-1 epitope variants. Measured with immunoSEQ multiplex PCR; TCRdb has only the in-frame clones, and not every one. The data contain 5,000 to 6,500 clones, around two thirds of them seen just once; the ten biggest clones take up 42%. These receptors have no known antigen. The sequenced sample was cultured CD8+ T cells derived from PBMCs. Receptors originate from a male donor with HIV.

This CDR3 reads CASRWMDSPLHF. For the CDR3, the DNA is TGTGCCAGCCGTTGGATGGATTCACCCCTCCACTTT. The rearrangement links TRBV5-5 to TRBJ1-6; D remains ambiguous. V dropped 7 bases and J dropped 8 bases, with 10 bases sitting between them. Germline CDR1 and CDR2: SGHKS and YYEKEE (reference sequence). The CDR3 is made up of 12 amino acids.

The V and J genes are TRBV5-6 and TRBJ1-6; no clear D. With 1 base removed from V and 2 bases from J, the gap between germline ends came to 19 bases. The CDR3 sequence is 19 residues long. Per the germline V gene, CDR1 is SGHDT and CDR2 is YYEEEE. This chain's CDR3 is CASSLRAGNPMPYNSPLHF. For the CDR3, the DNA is TGTGCCAGCAGCTTGCGTGCGGGCAATCCCATGCCCTATAATTCACCCCTCCACTTT.

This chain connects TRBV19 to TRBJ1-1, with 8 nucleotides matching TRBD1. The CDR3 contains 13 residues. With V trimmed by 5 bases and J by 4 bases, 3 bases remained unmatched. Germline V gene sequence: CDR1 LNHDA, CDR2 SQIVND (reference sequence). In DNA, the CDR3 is TGTGCCAGTAGTTGGGGGACAGGCACTGAAGCTTTCTTT. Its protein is CASSWGTGTEAFF.

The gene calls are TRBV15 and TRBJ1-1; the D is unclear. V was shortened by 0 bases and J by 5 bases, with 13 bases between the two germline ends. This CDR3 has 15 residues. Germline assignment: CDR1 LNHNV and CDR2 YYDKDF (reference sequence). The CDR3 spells CATSRDRGWWTEAFF. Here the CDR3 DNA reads TGTGCCACCAGCAGAGACCGAGGGTGGTGGACTGAAGCTTTCTTT.

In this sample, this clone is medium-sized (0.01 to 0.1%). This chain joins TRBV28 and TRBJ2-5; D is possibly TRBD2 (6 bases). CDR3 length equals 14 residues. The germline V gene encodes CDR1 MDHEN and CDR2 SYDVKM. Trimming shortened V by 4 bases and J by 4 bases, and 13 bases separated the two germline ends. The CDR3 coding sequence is TGTGCCAGCAGTTCACCCCTGGGGGGAGAGACCCAGTACTTC. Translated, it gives CASSSPLGGETQYF.

The DNA of the CDR3 is TGTGCCAGCAGCCAGGGGAACACTGAAGCTTTCTTT. Its translation is CASSQGNTEAFF. The genes are TRBV2 and TRBJ1-1; D is possibly TRBD1 (5 bases). The germline CDR1 and CDR2 sequences are SNHLY and FYNNEI. CDR3 size: 12 residues. V lost 6 bases and J lost 1, with 6 bases in between.

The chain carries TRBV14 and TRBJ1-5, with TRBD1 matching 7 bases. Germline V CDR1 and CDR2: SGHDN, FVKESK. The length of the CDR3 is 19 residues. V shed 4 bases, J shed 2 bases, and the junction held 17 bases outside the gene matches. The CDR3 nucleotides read TGTGCCAGCAGCCTTTGTGGAACCGGCCTGCAGGGGGGCAATCAGCCCCAGCATTTT. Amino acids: CASSLCGTGLQGGNQPQHF.

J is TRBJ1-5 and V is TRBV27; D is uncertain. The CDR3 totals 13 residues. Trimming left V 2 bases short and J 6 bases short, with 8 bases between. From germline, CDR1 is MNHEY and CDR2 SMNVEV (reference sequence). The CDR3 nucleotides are TGTGCCAGCAGTTTACAAGAGAGTCAGCCCCAGCATTTT. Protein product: CASSLQESQPQHF.

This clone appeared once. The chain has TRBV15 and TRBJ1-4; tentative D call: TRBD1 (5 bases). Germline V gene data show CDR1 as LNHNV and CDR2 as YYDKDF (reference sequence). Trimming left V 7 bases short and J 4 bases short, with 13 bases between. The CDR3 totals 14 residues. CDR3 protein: CATTRQRFNEKLFF. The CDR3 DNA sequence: TGTGCCACCACCCGACAGAGATTTAATGAAAAACTGTTTTTT.

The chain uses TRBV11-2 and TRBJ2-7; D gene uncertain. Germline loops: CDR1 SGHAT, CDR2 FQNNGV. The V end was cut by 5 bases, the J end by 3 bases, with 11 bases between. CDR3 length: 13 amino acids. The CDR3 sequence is CASSTQAIYEQYF. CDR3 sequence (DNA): TGTGCCAGCAGCACCCAAGCGATCTACGAGCAGTACTTC.

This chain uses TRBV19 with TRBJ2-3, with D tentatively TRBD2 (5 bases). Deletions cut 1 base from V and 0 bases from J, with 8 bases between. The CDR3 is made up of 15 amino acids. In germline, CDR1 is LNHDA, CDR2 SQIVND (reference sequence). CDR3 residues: CASSIAGSSTDTQYF. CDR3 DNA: TGTGCCAGTAGTATAGCGGGGAGTAGCACAGATACGCAGTATTTT.

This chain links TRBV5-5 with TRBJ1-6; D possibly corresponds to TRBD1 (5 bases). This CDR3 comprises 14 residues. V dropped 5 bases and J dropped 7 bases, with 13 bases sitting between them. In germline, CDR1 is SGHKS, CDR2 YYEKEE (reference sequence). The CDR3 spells CASSFREGNSPLHF. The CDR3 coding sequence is TGTGCCAGCAGTTTCAGGGAGGGGAATTCACCCCTCCACTTT.

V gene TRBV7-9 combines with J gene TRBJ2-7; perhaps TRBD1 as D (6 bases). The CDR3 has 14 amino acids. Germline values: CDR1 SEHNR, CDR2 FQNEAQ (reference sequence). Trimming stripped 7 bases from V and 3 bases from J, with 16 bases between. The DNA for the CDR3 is TGTGCCAGCACCATAGGGGAAGGGGGCTACGAGCAGTACTTC. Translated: CASTIGEGGYEQYF.

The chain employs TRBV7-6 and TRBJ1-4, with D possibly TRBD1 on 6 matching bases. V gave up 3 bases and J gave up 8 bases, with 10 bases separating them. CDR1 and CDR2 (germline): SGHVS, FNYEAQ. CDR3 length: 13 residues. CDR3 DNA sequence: TGTGCCAGCAGCTTTATAGGGGGAGAAAAACTGTTTTTT. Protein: CASSFIGGEKLFF.

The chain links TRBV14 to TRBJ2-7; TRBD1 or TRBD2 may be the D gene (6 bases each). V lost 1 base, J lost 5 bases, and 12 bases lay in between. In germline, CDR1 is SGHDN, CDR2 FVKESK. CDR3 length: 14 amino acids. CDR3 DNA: TGTGCCAGCAGCCAAGGAGGGGGAGGTGACGAGCAGTACTTC. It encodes CASSQGGGGDEQYF.

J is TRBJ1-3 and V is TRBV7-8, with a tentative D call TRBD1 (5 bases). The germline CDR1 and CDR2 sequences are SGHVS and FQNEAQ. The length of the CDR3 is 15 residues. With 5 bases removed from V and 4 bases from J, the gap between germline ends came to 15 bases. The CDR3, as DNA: TGTGCCAGCAGCCCGGGGCGGACTGCGGGAAACACCATATATTTT. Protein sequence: CASSPGRTAGNTIYF.

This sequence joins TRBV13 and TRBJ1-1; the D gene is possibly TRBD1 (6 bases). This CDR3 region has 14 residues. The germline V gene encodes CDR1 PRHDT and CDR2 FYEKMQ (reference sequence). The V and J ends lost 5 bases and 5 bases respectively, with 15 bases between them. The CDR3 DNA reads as TGTGCCAGCAGCCCCGAGGGGGGAAAGACTGAAGCTTTCTTT. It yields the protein CASSPEGGKTEAFF.

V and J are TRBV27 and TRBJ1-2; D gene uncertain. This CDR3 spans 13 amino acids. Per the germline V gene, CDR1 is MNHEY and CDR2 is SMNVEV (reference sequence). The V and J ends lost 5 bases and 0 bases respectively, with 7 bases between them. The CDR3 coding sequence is TGTGCCAGCAGTCCCACAGCTAACTATGGCTACACCTTC. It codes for CASSPTANYGYTF.

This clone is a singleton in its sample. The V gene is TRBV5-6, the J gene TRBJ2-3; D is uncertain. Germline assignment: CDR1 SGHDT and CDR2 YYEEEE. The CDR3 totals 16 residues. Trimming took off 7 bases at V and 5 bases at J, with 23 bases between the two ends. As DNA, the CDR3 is TGTGCCAGCCAACTAACAAGAATGGTTCACCGAGATACGCAGTATTTT. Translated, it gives CASQLTRMVHRDTQYF. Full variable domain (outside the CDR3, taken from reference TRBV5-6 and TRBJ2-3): DAGVTQSPTHLIKTRGQQVTLRCSPKSGHDTVSWYQQALGQGPQFIFQYYEEEERQRGNFPDRFSGHQFPNYSSELNVNALLLGDSALYLCASQLTRMVHRDTQYFGPGTRLTVL.

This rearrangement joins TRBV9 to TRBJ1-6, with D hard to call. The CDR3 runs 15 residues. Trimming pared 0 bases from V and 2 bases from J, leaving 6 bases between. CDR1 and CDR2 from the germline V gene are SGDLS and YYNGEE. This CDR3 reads CASSVGRPYNSPLHF. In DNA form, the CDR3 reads TGTGCCAGCAGCGTAGGACGGCCCTATAATTCACCCCTCCACTTT.

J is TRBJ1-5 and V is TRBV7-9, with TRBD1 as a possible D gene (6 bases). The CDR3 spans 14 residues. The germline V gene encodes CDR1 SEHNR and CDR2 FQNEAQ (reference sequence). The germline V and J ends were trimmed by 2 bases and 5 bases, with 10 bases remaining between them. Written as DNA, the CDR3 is TGTGCCAGCAGCTTATCAGGGGCCTATCAGCCCCAGCATTTT. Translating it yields CASSLSGAYQPQHF.

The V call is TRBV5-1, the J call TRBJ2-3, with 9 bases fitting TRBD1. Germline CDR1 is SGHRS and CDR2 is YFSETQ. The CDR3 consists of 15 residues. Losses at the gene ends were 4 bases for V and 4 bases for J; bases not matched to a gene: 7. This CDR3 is CASSTRTGESDTQYF. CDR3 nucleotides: TGCGCCAGCAGCACTAGGACAGGGGAGTCAGATACGCAGTATTTT.

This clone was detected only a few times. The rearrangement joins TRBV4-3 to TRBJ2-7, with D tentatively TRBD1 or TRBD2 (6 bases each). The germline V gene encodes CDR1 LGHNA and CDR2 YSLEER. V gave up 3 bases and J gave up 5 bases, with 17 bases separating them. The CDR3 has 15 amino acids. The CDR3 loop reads CASSHAQGGLHEQYF. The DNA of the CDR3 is TGCGCCAGCAGCCACGCACAGGGAGGCCTTCACGAGCAGTACTTC.

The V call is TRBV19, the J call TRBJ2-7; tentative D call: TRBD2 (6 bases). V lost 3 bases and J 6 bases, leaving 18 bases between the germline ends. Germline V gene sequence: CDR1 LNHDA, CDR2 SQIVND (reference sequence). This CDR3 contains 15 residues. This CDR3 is CASSISDYSGSEQYF. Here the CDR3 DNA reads TGTGCCAGTAGTATTTCGGACTATTCCGGGAGCGAGCAGTACTTC.

This CDR3 reads CASSYGTGAYEQYF. The CDR3 DNA sequence: TGTGCCAGCAGTTACGGGACAGGAGCCTACGAGCAGTACTTC. V gene TRBV6-5 combines with J gene TRBJ2-7, with 8 bases that match TRBD1. J was trimmed by 2 bases and V by 2 bases; bases with no gene match: 2. Germline lookup yields CDR1 MNHEY and CDR2 SVGAGI. CDR3 length equals 14 residues.

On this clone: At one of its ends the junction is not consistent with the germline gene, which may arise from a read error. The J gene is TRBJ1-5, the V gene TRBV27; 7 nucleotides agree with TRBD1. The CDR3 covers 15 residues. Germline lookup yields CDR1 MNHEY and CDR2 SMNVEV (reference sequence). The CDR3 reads CANSPDRVYNQPQHF. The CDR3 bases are TGTGCCAACAGTCCCGACAGGGTGTACAATCAGCCCCAGCATTTT.

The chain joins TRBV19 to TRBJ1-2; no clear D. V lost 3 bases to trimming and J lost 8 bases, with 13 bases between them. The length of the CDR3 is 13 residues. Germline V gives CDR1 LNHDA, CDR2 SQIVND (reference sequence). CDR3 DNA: TGTGCCAGTAGTATCGAGGAGGTGGGCGGCTACACCTTC. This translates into CASSIEEVGGYTF.

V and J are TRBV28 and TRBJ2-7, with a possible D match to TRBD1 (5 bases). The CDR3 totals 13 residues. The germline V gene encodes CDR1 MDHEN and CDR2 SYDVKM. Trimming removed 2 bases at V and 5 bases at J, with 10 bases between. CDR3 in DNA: TGTGCCAGCAGTTTAGGGGCCGCAAACGAGCAGTACTTC. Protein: CASSLGAANEQYF. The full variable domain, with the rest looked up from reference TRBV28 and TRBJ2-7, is DVKVTQSSRYLVKRTGEKVFLECVQDMDHENMFWYRQDPGLGLRLIYFSYDVKMKEKGDIPEGYSVSREKKERFSLILESASTNQTSMYLCASSLGAANEQYFGPGTRLTVT.

This CDR3 is CASSGNEQGRYNEQFF. The CDR3, as DNA: TGTGCCAGCAGTGGAAATGAACAGGGAAGGTACAATGAGCAGTTCTTC. The chain joins TRBV6-1 to TRBJ2-1, with D maybe TRBD1 (6 bases). V lost 4 bases, J lost 4 bases, and 17 bases lay in between. CDR3 length equals 16 residues. Germline-derived CDR1 and CDR2 are MNHNS and SASEGT.

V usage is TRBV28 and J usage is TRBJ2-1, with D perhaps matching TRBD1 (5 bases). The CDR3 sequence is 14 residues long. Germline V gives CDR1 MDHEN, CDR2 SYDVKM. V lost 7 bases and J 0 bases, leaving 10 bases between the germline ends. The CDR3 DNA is TGTGCCAGCATTCCCACAGGCTCCTACAATGAGCAGTTCTTC. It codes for CASIPTGSYNEQFF.

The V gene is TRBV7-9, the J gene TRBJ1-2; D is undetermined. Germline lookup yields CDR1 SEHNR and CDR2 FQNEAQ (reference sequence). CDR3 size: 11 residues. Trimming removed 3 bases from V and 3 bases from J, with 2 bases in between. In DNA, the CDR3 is TGTGCCAGCAGCTTTGACTATGGCTACACCTTC. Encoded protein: CASSFDYGYTF.